This TCR beta chain was profiled in a study of cytomegalovirus exposure and HLA in healthy donors. Study summary: Later, an analysis reported that the 95 to 150 validation repertoires had used the same platform as the 500 to 750 first-cohort repertoires. Overall study findings and caveats: According to a later analysis, TCR clusters from the first cohort tended to co-occur in the 90 to 150 validation repertoires.

As to this clone: Its antigen remains unknown.

Germline V gene sequence: CDR1 SQVTM, CDR2 ANQGSEA. Trimming pared 6 bases from V and 0 bases from J, leaving 30 bases between. The CDR3 sequence is 20 residues long. The donors were part of the approximately 120-subject validation cohort, which stood apart from the roughly 670-subject first cohort. The repertoire was sequenced with immunoSEQ multiplex PCR; TCRdb's copy has only in-frame clones and lacks some. Of about 360,000 clones detected, approximately 90% appear once; the ten largest clones hold 0.83%. The sequence came from a woman between 18 and 29 years old in good health and CMV-seronegative. The chain combines TRBV29-1 with TRBJ2-4; TRBD2 might be the D (6 bases). Sequencing used PBMCs. Written as DNA, the CDR3 is TGCAGCGTCTCGTTAGCGGACTCCGTTAGCGGACTCCTAGCCAAAAACATTCAGTACTTC. Translation gives CSVSLADSVSGLLAKNIQYF.